This T cell receptor (beta chain) was sequenced during a study of shared clonotypes between healthy human individuals. Study-wide points: There were few donors, and this limited the genetic and exposure-history diversity represented.

The junction had 4 bases not matched to a gene; V was cut back by 4 bases and J by 7 bases. There are 14 residues in the CDR3. Germline CDR1 is MNHEY and CDR2 is SVGAGI. None of the donors, who were healthy HIV-negative adults, had recently had acute infections or vaccinations. To note about this clone: Antigen: not known.

Here immunoSEQ multiplex PCR was the method, and the copy in TCRdb shows in-frame clones only, minus some. The sample contains approximately 500,000 clones, less than 85% of which appear only once. The TCR was taken from a woman aged 40 to 55 in good health. Some clones in this sample may be carry-over from other donors' samples. The genes are TRBV6-5 and TRBJ2-1; 10 nucleotides agree with TRBD1. The sample was PBMCs. Here the CDR3 DNA reads TGTGCCAGCAGTTCGTGGACAGGGGGGAATGAGCAGTTCTTC. Protein product: CASSSWTGGNEQFF.